Following are 17 T cell receptor beta chains from one sample sequenced in a study of control samples from healthy donors and cancer patients. Profiling relied on immunoSEQ multiplex PCR, and the TCRdb table lists in-frame clones only, not all of them. This table has approximately 100,000 clones, about 89% appearing once. Sequencing was carried out using blood. These receptors were collected from a man under 40 in good health.

The gene calls are TRBV5-6 and TRBJ2-3; D is possibly TRBD1 or TRBD2 (5 bases each). CDR1 is SGHDT and CDR2 is YYEEEE in the germline V gene. Trimming stripped 1 base from V and 4 bases from J, with 13 bases between. CDR3 length: 15 amino acids. The CDR3 protein is CASSLLLGTADTQYF. DNA of the CDR3: TGTGCCAGCAGCTTGCTTCTAGGGACCGCAGATACGCAGTATTTT.

This clone was recorded once. This chain links TRBV6-5 with TRBJ1-2, with 7 bases matching TRBD1. Germline CDR1 is MNHEY and CDR2 is SVGAGI. The CDR3 covers 15 residues. V was clipped by 6 bases and J by 0 bases; unmatched bases: 7. CDR3 amino acids: CASRETGTANYGYTF. Written as DNA, the CDR3 is TGTGCCAGCAGGGAGACCGGGACAGCTAACTATGGCTACACCTTC.

The rearrangement links TRBV5-4 to TRBJ2-5; 16 positions match TRBD2. Germline V CDR1 and CDR2: SGHNT, YYREEE (reference sequence). V was pared by 4 bases and J by 5 bases, with 5 bases of the junction left unmatched. The CDR3 extends over 16 amino acids. The CDR3 is CASSPGTSGRGETQYF. As DNA, the CDR3 is TGTGCCAGCAGCCCCGGGACTAGCGGGAGGGGGGAGACCCAGTACTTC.

The chain is built from TRBV5-4 and TRBJ2-4; no reliable D call. The CDR3 consists of 14 residues. The germline V gene encodes CDR1 SGHNT and CDR2 YYREEE (reference sequence). Trimming stripped 4 bases from V and 0 bases from J, with 8 bases between. The CDR3 sequence is CASSAVTAKNIQYF. The CDR3 DNA sequence: TGTGCCAGCAGCGCGGTAACAGCCAAAAACATTCAGTACTTC.

The rearrangement joins TRBV6-6 to TRBJ2-5; D is unresolved. CDR3 length: 12 residues. Trimming pared 6 bases from V and 5 bases from J, leaving 10 bases between. Germline CDR1 and CDR2: MNHNY and SVGAGI (reference sequence). This CDR3 reads CASSPSKETQYF. The CDR3 DNA is TGTGCCAGCAGCCCCTCGAAGGAGACCCAGTACTTC.

The genes are TRBV7-9 and TRBJ2-3; no definite D call. The germline CDR1 and CDR2 sequences are SEHNR and FQNEAQ (reference sequence). Between the trimmed V and J ends, which lost 5 bases and 3 bases, there was a span of 3 bases. This CDR3 comprises 11 residues. The CDR3 sequence is CASSPTDTQYF. For the CDR3, the DNA is TGTGCCAGCAGCCCGACAGATACGCAGTATTTT.

The rearrangement links TRBV5-5 to TRBJ2-1; perhaps TRBD1 as D (6 bases). This CDR3 region has 16 residues. Trimming cost V 1 base and J 1 base, with 12 bases left between them. CDR1 is SGHKS and CDR2 is YYEKEE in the germline V gene (reference sequence). In nucleotides, the CDR3 is TGTGCCAGCAGCTTGAGCGTCCAGGGGTCCTACAATGAGCAGTTCTTC. It encodes CASSLSVQGSYNEQFF.

V and J are TRBV30 and TRBJ2-3; TRBD2 agrees at 8 bases. V was pared by 0 bases and J by 3 bases, with 2 bases of the junction left unmatched. Germline V gene lookup returns CDR1 GTSNPN and CDR2 SVGIG (reference sequence). This CDR3 is 14 amino acids long. The CDR3 loop reads CAWSVGGGTDTQYF. The CDR3 DNA follows: TGTGCCTGGAGTGTCGGGGGGGGGACAGATACGCAGTATTTT.

The chain links TRBV28 to TRBJ1-6; unclear D gene. The CDR3 totals 12 residues. V gave up 2 bases and J gave up 8 bases, with 4 bases separating them. In germline, CDR1 is MDHEN, CDR2 SYDVKM. The CDR3: CASSLGYSPLHF. DNA of the CDR3: TGTGCCAGCAGTTTAGGGTATTCACCCCTCCACTTT.

J is TRBJ2-2 and V is TRBV7-3; D is unresolved. V was shortened by 5 bases and J by 0 bases, with 7 bases between the two germline ends. CDR3 length equals 14 residues. CDR1 and CDR2 from the germline V gene are SGHTA and FQGTGA. Here the CDR3 DNA reads TGTGCCAGCAGCCTCTACTCGAACACCGGGGAGCTGTTTTTT. Protein sequence: CASSLYSNTGELFF.

This chain links TRBV6-5 with TRBJ1-1, with no clear D. The V and J ends lost 5 bases and 0 bases respectively, with 7 bases between them. CDR1 is MNHEY and CDR2 is SVGAGI in the germline V gene. The length of the CDR3 is 13 residues. CDR3 DNA: TGTGCCAGCAGTAACAGTCTGAACACTGAAGCTTTCTTT. It translates to CASSNSLNTEAFF.

This chain connects TRBV5-6 to TRBJ2-1; D is perhaps TRBD2 (6 bases). The ends were cut back, 4 bases at V and 7 bases at J, with 18 bases in the middle. This CDR3 comprises 15 residues. Germline V lookup: CDR1 SGHDT, CDR2 YYEEEE. The CDR3 coding sequence is TGTGCCAGCAGCCACCTCGGGAGTGAGTGGAATGAGCAGTTCTTC. It encodes CASSHLGSEWNEQFF.

The chain recombines TRBV15 with TRBJ1-1; the D is unclear. V lost 11 bases, J lost 2 bases, and 15 bases lay in between. The CDR3 totals 13 residues. CDR1 and CDR2 from the germline V gene are LNHNV and YYDKDF (reference sequence). The CDR3 is CAVSLGVNTEAFF. The CDR3 nucleotides are TGTGCCGTCAGCTTGGGCGTTAACACTGAAGCTTTCTTT.

This clone was detected once. CDR3 amino acids: CASSSNLRTGVRKETQYF. CDR3 nucleotide sequence: TGTGCCAGCAGTTCCAACCTTAGGACAGGGGTCCGAAAAGAGACCCAGTACTTC. The chain combines TRBV27 with TRBJ2-5; TRBD1 aligns across 9 bases. V trimming: 4 bases; J trimming: 3 bases; junction bases outside the gene matches: 15. Germline CDR1 and CDR2: MNHEY and SMNVEV (reference sequence). The CDR3 loop spans 18 amino acids.

This chain links TRBV10-3 with TRBJ1-2; 7 bases fit TRBD1. Germline V CDR1 and CDR2: ENHRY, SYGVKD. There are 16 residues in the CDR3. V lost 11 bases, J lost 3 bases, and 18 bases stayed unmatched. The CDR3 spells CALRGQQGIGDYGYTF. In DNA form, the CDR3 reads TGTGCCCTTCGGGGTCAACAGGGGATAGGCGACTATGGCTACACCTTC.

The chain joins TRBV5-4 to TRBJ1-1, with 11 bases aligning to TRBD1. J lost 9 bases, V lost 4 bases, and 8 bases had no gene match. This CDR3 has 14 amino acids. Germline lookup yields CDR1 SGHNT and CDR2 YYREEE (reference sequence). CDR3 amino acids: CASSPGQGANKAFF. The DNA of the CDR3 is TGTGCCAGCAGCCCCGGACAGGGGGCGAATAAAGCTTTCTTT.

The chain uses TRBV6-1 and TRBJ1-1, with unresolved D. In germline, CDR1 is MNHNS, CDR2 SASEGT. V lost 2 bases, J lost 10 bases, and 11 bases lay in between. The CDR3 runs 12 residues. CDR3 in amino acids: CASSEYPAGAFF. CDR3 nucleotide sequence: TGTGCCAGCAGTGAATACCCGGCGGGAGCTTTCTTT.